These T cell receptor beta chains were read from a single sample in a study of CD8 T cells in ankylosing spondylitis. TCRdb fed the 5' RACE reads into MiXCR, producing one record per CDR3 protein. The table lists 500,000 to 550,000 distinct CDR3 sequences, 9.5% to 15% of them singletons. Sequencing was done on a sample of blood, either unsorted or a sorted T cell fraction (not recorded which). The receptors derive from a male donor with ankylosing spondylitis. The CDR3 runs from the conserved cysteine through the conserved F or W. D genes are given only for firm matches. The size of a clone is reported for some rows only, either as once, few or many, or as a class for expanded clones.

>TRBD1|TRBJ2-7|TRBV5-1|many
CASSTGQGPPSTEQYF
TGCGCCAGCAGCACCGGACAGGGCCCGCCGAGTACGGAGCAGTACTTC
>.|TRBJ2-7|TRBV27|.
CASSSHGASYEQYF
TGTGCCAGCAGTTCCCACGGGGCCTCCTACGAGCAGTACTTC
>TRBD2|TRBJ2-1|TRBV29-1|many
CSVRLAGGPSSYNEQFF
TGCAGCGTTCGACTAGCGGGAGGGCCCAGCTCCTACAATGAGCAGTTCTTC
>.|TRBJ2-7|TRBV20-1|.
CSAREALGRYEQYF
TGCAGTGCTAGAGAGGCCTTGGGGCGCTACGAGCAGTACTTC
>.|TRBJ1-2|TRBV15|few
CATSTRSYGYTF
TGTGCCACAAGCACGCGATCATATGGCTACACCTTC
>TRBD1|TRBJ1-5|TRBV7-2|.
CASSLRQGAYNQPQHF
TGTGCCAGCAGCTTAAGACAGGGGGCGTACAATCAGCCCCAGCATTTT
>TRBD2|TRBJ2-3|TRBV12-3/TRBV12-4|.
CASSRPLTSTRGDTQYF
TGTGCCAGCAGCCGCCCGCTGACTAGCACTAGAGGTGATACGCAGTATTTT
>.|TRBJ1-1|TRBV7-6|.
CASSSYGVMNTEAFF
TGTGCCAGCAGCTCATACGGGGTAATGAACACTGAAGCTTTCTTT
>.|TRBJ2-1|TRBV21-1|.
CASSKSGIHEQFF
TGTGCCAGCAGCAAATCAGGGATCCATGAGCAGTTCTTC
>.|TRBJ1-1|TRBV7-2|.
CASSPFGGRAEAFF
TGTGCCAGCAGCCCGTTCGGGGGCCGGGCTGAAGCTTTCTTT
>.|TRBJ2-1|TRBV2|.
CASRGDSSYNEQFF
TGTGCCAGCAGGGGCGACTCCTCCTACAATGAGCAGTTCTTC
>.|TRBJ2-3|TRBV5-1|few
CASSFGPVGTDTQYF
TGCGCCAGCAGCTTCGGACCCGTGGGCACAGATACGCAGTATTTT
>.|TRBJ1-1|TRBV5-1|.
CASTPQGGYTEAFF
TGCGCCAGCACCCCCCAGGGTGGGTACACTGAAGCTTTCTTT
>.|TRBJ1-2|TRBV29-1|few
CSVWTAYGYTF
TGCAGCGTCTGGACAGCTTATGGCTACACCTTC
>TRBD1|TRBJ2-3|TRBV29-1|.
CSVEGDRVLGTDTQYF
TGCAGCGTTGAAGGGGACAGAGTTCTAGGCACAGATACGCAGTATTTT
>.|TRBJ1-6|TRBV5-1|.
CASSRTVQNSPLHF
TGCGCCAGCAGCCGGACAGTACAAAATTCACCCCTCCACTTT
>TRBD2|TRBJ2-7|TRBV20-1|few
CSARTSGGEQYF
TGCAGTGCTAGGACTAGCGGGGGCGAGCAGTACTTC
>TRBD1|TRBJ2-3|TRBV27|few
CASSSPGTGAHTQYF
TGTGCCAGCAGTTCACCCGGGACAGGGGCTCATACGCAGTATTTT
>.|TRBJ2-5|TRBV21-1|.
CASSEGTSGRSWQETQYF
TGTGCCAGCAGCGAGGGGACTAGCGGGAGATCGTGGCAAGAGACCCAGTACTTC
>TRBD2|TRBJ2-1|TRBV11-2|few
CASSLDEGLAGYEQFF
TGTGCCAGCAGCTTAGATGAGGGACTAGCGGGATATGAGCAGTTCTTC
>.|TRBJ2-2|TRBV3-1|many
CASSRVGEASYTGELFF
TGTGCCAGCAGCCGGGTGGGGGAGGCCTCTTACACCGGGGAGCTGTTTTTT
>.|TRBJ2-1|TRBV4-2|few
CASSQDLIGGENEQFF
TGTGCCAGCAGCCAAGATCTAATCGGCGGGGAGAATGAGCAGTTCTTC
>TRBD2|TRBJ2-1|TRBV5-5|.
CASSGTSGRNDEQFF
TGTGCCAGCAGCGGGACTAGCGGGAGGAACGATGAGCAGTTCTTC
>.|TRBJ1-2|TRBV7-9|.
CASSPGHGTNYGYTF
TGTGCCAGCAGCCCAGGCCACGGAACTAACTATGGCTACACCTTC
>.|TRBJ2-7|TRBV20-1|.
CSARDWAGGVYEQYF
TGCAGTGCTAGAGATTGGGCAGGGGGGGTCTACGAGCAGTACTTC
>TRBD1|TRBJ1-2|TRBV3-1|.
CASSTARTGSSQGYTF
TGTGCCAGCAGCACCGCCCGGACAGGTTCCTCTCAAGGCTACACCTTC
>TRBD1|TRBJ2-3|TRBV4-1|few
CASSQRMTGADTQYF
TGCGCCAGCAGCCAACGAATGACAGGGGCAGATACGCAGTATTTT
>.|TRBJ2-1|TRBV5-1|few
CASSLLQDNEQFF
TGCGCCAGCAGCTTGCTGCAAGACAATGAGCAGTTCTTC
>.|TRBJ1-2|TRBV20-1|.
CSARGSPSANYGYTF
TGCAGTGCTAGAGGCAGTCCAAGTGCTAACTATGGCTACACCTTC
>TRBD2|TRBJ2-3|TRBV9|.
CASSADSGIGRVFTDTQYF
TGTGCCAGCAGCGCGGATAGCGGAATAGGGAGGGTCTTCACAGATACGCAGTATTTT
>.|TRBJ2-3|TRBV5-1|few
CASSPRQGLTDTQYF
TGCGCCAGCAGCCCCCGACAGGGACTGACAGATACGCAGTATTTT
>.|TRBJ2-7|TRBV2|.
CASSPSRGVSSYEQYF
TGTGCCAGCAGTCCTTCCCGCGGGGTTAGCTCCTACGAGCAGTACTTC
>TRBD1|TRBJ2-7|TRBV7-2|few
CASSLASGGLGEQYF
TGTGCCAGCAGCTTAGCGTCAGGGGGCTTAGGAGAGCAGTACTTC
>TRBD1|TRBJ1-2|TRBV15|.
CATSRAGGTNYGYTF
TGTGCCACCAGCAGAGCAGGGGGAACTAACTATGGCTACACCTTC